A selection of T cell receptor beta chains follows, all from one sample in a study of PD-1 blockade in classical Hodgkin lymphoma. The assay was immunoSEQ multiplex PCR, and TCRdb's table has in-frame clones only and misses some. This sample has under 15,000 clones, with 65% to 85% found just once. The starting material was CD4+ T cells from blood, obtained at baseline. The source is a human donor with classical Hodgkin lymphoma. Both conserved end residues are part of each CDR3. A D gene is named only where the DNA matches it firmly. Clone sizes are given selectively: once, few, many, or a class where the clone is expanded.

DNA	CDR3	size	V	J	D
TGTGCCAGCAGCCCGGGGCAGATTGCCTACGAGCAGTACTTC	CASSPGQIAYEQYF	-	TRBV7-9	TRBJ2-7	-
TGTGCCAGTAGTATGGGGCAGGGGGTCGGATCACCCCTCCACTTT	CASSMGQGVGSPLHF	-	TRBV19	TRBJ1-6	TRBD1
TGCGCCAGCAGCTTGGCTTCAGGGGCAGGACCCGGGGAGCTGTTTTTT	CASSLASGAGPGELFF	-	TRBV5-1	TRBJ2-2	-
TGTGCCAGCACCATCGGCGGCAAGGGAACTAATGAAAAACTGTTTTTT	CASTIGGKGTNEKLFF	-	TRBV28	TRBJ1-4	-
TGTGCCATCAGTGAGTCTGACAGGGTCACCTACGAGCAGTACTTC	CAISESDRVTYEQYF	-	TRBV10-3	TRBJ2-7	TRBD1
TGTGCCAGCAGCTTGACAATTGAAGCTTTCTTT	CASSLTIEAFF	-	TRBV7-2	TRBJ1-1	-
TGTGCCAGTAGTATGACTAGCGGGGGGGCGTACGAGCAGTACTTC	CASSMTSGGAYEQYF	-	TRBV19	TRBJ2-7	TRBD2
TGTGCCAGCAGCTTGGGTCAGGGAAACATTCAGTACTTC	CASSLGQGNIQYF	-	TRBV5-4	TRBJ2-4	-
TGCGCCAGCAGCCAAGGGGATGTAGATCAGCCCCAGCATTTT	CASSQGDVDQPQHF	-	TRBV4-1	TRBJ1-5	-
TGCGCCAGCAGCCAAGCCCTCCGGCAGGGGGGGTCTGATACGCAGTATTTT	CASSQALRQGGSDTQYF	-	TRBV4-3	TRBJ2-3	-
TGTGCCAGTAGTCGCCTCCTTGGACAGGGCAATCAGCCCCAGCATTTT	CASSRLLGQGNQPQHF	-	TRBV19	TRBJ1-5	TRBD1
TGTGCCAGCAGTCCCGGGACAGGGGTGAAGACTGAAGCTTTCTTT	CASSPGTGVKTEAFF	-	TRBV6-5	TRBJ1-1	TRBD1
TGCAGCGTTGAGGACAAGGGGAACACTGAAGCTTTCTTT	CSVEDKGNTEAFF	-	TRBV29-1	TRBJ1-1	-
TGTGCCAGTAGTATCACGGCGGGGCCCACAGATACGCAGTATTTT	CASSITAGPTDTQYF	-	TRBV19	TRBJ2-3	-
TGTGCCAGCAGCGTAGGCCTGGGGGACTCCGACACTGAAGCTTTCTTT	CASSVGLGDSDTEAFF	-	TRBV9	TRBJ1-1	-
TGTGCCAGCAGTCCACAGAGAAACACCGGGGAGCTGTTTTTT	CASSPQRNTGELFF	-	TRBV9	TRBJ2-2	-
TGTGCCAGCAGCTGGGTACTAGCGGGCGGCTCCTACGAGCAGTACTTC	CASSWVLAGGSYEQYF	-	TRBV7-9	TRBJ2-7	TRBD2
TGTGCCACTTCGGACAGGGTGGACAATGAGCAGTTCTTC	CATSDRVDNEQFF	-	TRBV10-3	TRBJ2-1	TRBD1
TGTGCCAGCACCTTAGGGGTAGGAAACACCATATATTTT	CASTLGVGNTIYF	-	TRBV6-6	TRBJ1-3	-
TGTGCCAGCAGTTTAAGGGGGATGGGCGAGCAGTACTTC	CASSLRGMGEQYF	-	TRBV28	TRBJ2-7	-
TGCGCCAGCAGGGGTAGTTTGGATACGCAGTATTTT	CASRGSLDTQYF	-	TRBV5-1	TRBJ2-3	-
TGTGCCAGCAGCTTAGCGTTGAGGTCTTTTGCCTATGGCTACACCTTC	CASSLALRSFAYGYTF	few	TRBV7-9	TRBJ1-2	-
TGCGCCAGCAGCTTGGTTTCTGGGGCCAACGTCCTGACTTTC	CASSLVSGANVLTF	-	TRBV5-1	TRBJ2-6	-
TGTGCCAGCAGTGAGTCCTCGACAGGGAAGAACACCGGGGAGCTGTTTTTT	CASSESSTGKNTGELFF	-	TRBV2	TRBJ2-2	TRBD1
TGTGCCAGCAGAGTACCGGGACAGGGGGGCGAGCAGTACTTC	CASRVPGQGGEQYF	-	TRBV25-1	TRBJ2-7	TRBD1
TGTGCCAGCAGTAAACAGGGGACTGGAAACACCATATATTTT	CASSKQGTGNTIYF	-	TRBV28	TRBJ1-3	TRBD1
TGCGCCAGCAACAGGGGGCGGGAGACCCAGTACTTC	CASNRGRETQYF	-	TRBV5-1	TRBJ2-5	TRBD1
TGTGCCACTCAAGGGGGGGGACAAGAGACCCAGTACTTC	CATQGGGQETQYF	-	TRBV7-2	TRBJ2-5	-
TGTGCCAGCAGCGCCACCAAAAGGACTAGCGGGGGGGCCACAGATACGCAGTATTTT	CASSATKRTSGGATDTQYF	-	TRBV4-2	TRBJ2-3	TRBD2
TGTGCCATCAGTGAGGCCGGGAAGGCTGAAGCTTTCTTT	CAISEAGKAEAFF	-	TRBV10-3	TRBJ1-1	-
TGTGCCACCAGCATTGGGGGTTCGTCCAACTATGGCTACACCTTC	CATSIGGSSNYGYTF	-	TRBV15	TRBJ1-2	-
TGTGCCAGCAGTGATAGGGGTTTTGGCTACACCTTC	CASSDRGFGYTF	-	TRBV27	TRBJ1-2	-
TGTGCCAGTAGTAAGGGGACAGGTACTAGCACAGATACGCAGTATTTT	CASSKGTGTSTDTQYF	-	TRBV19	TRBJ2-3	TRBD1
TGTGCCAGCAGCCCCGGACTAGCGGCTAGCACAGATACGCAGTATTTT	CASSPGLAASTDTQYF	once	TRBV11-3	TRBJ2-3	TRBD2
TGTGCCAGCAGTAAGGACAGGGCGGCTAATGAAAAACTGTTTTTT	CASSKDRAANEKLFF	-	TRBV2	TRBJ1-4	TRBD1
TGTGCCAGCAGTTCAAGACTAGCGGGGGCCCACAATGAGCAGTTCTTC	CASSSRLAGAHNEQFF	-	TRBV27	TRBJ2-1	TRBD2
TGTGCCGTCGGGAGCTCTGGAAACACCATATATTTT	CAVGSSGNTIYF	-	TRBV10-3	TRBJ1-3	-
TGTGCCAGCAGTTCTATAGCGGGGGGGTTAGATACGCAGTATTTT	CASSSIAGGLDTQYF	-	TRBV6-5	TRBJ2-3	TRBD2
TGTGCCAGCAGTGCGGGACAGGGGAACTATGGCTACACCTTC	CASSAGQGNYGYTF	-	TRBV6-4	TRBJ1-2	TRBD1
TGTGCCAGCAGCGTACAGGGAATTGGGACAGATACGCAGTATTTT	CASSVQGIGTDTQYF	-	TRBV9	TRBJ2-3	-
TGTGCCAGCTCACCAGATAGGAGGGGGTCGATGGGGACCCAGTACTTC	CASSPDRRGSMGTQYF	-	TRBV18	TRBJ2-5	-
TGTGCCAGCAGCCTCGTACAGGGTCCTGCGCAGTTCTTC	CASSLVQGPAQFF	-	TRBV6-1	TRBJ2-1	-
TGTGCCAGCAGCCAAGGAACTAGTTCATACGAGCAGTACTTC	CASSQGTSSYEQYF	-	TRBV14	TRBJ2-7	-
TGCAGTGCTAGTCCAGAGGAGGTACAGTACTTC	CSASPEEVQYF	-	TRBV20-1	TRBJ2-5	-
TGTGCCAGCTCACCAACAGGCTCTCAAGAGACCCAGTACTTC	CASSPTGSQETQYF	-	TRBV18	TRBJ2-5	-
TGTGCCAGCAGCTTAGGGGCTAGCGGGGGGACTAATTCCTACGAGCAGTACTTC	CASSLGASGGTNSYEQYF	-	TRBV7-6	TRBJ2-7	TRBD2
TGTGCCACAAGACAGGCTATTGACTATGGCTACACCTTC	CATRQAIDYGYTF	-	TRBV19	TRBJ1-2	-
TGTGCCAGTAGTTCACCGGGAGAAGGTAACTATGGCTACACCTTC	CASSSPGEGNYGYTF	-	TRBV19	TRBJ1-2	-
TGCGCCAGCAGCCAAGAACTTGGGGGCTACACTGAAGCTTTCTTT	CASSQELGGYTEAFF	-	TRBV4-3	TRBJ1-1	-
TGTGCCAGCTCTCCCAAGGTGCGGGGAGCTGGAAACACCATATATTTT	CASSPKVRGAGNTIYF	-	TRBV18	TRBJ1-3	-
TGTGCCAGTAGTATAGACAGGGATCAGGAGACCCAGCATTTT	CASSIDRDQETQHF	-	TRBV19	TRBJ1-5	-
TGTGCCAGCAGCTCCGGGGGGTCCTCGGATAATTCACCCCTCCACTTT	CASSSGGSSDNSPLHF	-	TRBV5-4	TRBJ1-6	-
TGTGCCAGTAGTCCCCTAGCCGGGGGGCTAGAGACCCAGTACTTC	CASSPLAGGLETQYF	-	TRBV19	TRBJ2-5	-
TGTGCCATCAGTGAGTCCGGGACAGGAGGGTACAACTATGGCTACACCTTC	CAISESGTGGYNYGYTF	few	TRBV10-3	TRBJ1-2	TRBD1